A selection of T cell receptor beta chains follows, all from one sample in a study of OX40 agonist ivuxolimab in advanced cancers. The method was immunoSEQ multiplex PCR; TCRdb's version includes in-frame clones alone and lacks a portion of them. The repertoire holds about 45,000 clones, with approximately 86% as singletons. The material sequenced was CD4+ or CD8+ T cells sorted from blood, taken in a trial of the OX40 agonist ivuxolimab. The source of these receptors is an adult with an advanced solid tumor such as melanoma, head and neck, liver or kidney cancer. CDR3s include the opening cysteine and the closing phenylalanine or tryptophan. Fields, in order: clone size, J gene, V gene, D gene, CDR3 DNA, CDR3 protein. The D gene is left open where the match is weak. Clone size is not always given. Where it is, it says once, few, many or a class for expanded clones.

NA	TRBJ2-7	TRBV13	TRBD2	TGTGCCAGCAGCCCCCGGGGACTAGCCCACGAGCAGTACTTC	CASSPRGLAHEQYF
large	TRBJ1-4	TRBV5-6	NA	TGTGCCAGCAGCATCGACAGTAACGAAAAACTGTTTTTT	CASSIDSNEKLFF
NA	TRBJ1-1	TRBV5-6	TRBD1	TGTGCCAGCAGCTGGGGCCGGACAGGGGCGACTGAAGCTTTCTTT	CASSWGRTGATEAFF
NA	TRBJ1-1	TRBV6-5	NA	TGTGCCAGCAGTACCAGTTGGGCAGCTGAGGCTTTCTTT	CASSTSWAAEAFF
once	TRBJ2-1	TRBV5-1	TRBD2	TGCGCCAGCAGCCAACTTCGGGAGCGGGGGTACAATGAGCAGTTCTTC	CASSQLRERGYNEQFF
NA	TRBJ1-1	TRBV6-1	NA	TGTGCCAGCATTTCAAGGCTTGGAGAAGCTTTCTTT	CASISRLGEAFF
NA	TRBJ2-7	TRBV5-4	NA	TGTGCCAGCAGCCCTTATATGCGGGACTACGAGCAGTACTTC	CASSPYMRDYEQYF
few	TRBJ2-1	TRBV6-1	NA	TGTGCCAGCAGCGCGACGGAGACCCAAAATGAGCAGTTCTTC	CASSATETQNEQFF
NA	TRBJ1-5	TRBV6-5	NA	TGTGCCAGCAGTTTATACAGCGGCAATCAGCCCCAGCATTTT	CASSLYSGNQPQHF
NA	TRBJ1-2	TRBV19	NA	TGTGCCAGTAGTATCCAGCCGGCATCAAGCTATGGCTACACCTTC	CASSIQPASSYGYTF
NA	TRBJ1-1	TRBV5-1	NA	TGCGCCAGCAGCCCGGGGACCGAGCGCACTGAAGCTTTCTTT	CASSPGTERTEAFF
NA	TRBJ2-3	TRBV27	NA	TGTGCCAGCAGTTTCAGGGGTGTGTATCCAGATACGCAGTATTTT	CASSFRGVYPDTQYF
medium-sized	TRBJ1-4	TRBV9	TRBD1	TGTGCCAGCAGCGGGACAGGGCGGAATGAAAAACTGTTTTTT	CASSGTGRNEKLFF
NA	TRBJ2-1	TRBV6-5	NA	TGTGCCAGCAGTCGGAGTGGTCCTATGGGGGATGAGCAGTTCTTC	CASSRSGPMGDEQFF
NA	TRBJ2-7	TRBV27	NA	TGTGCCAGCAGCCCGGGAACCGGGACCGACGGGGAGCAGTACTTC	CASSPGTGTDGEQYF
NA	TRBJ2-1	TRBV11-2	NA	TGTGCCAGCAGCTTAATGCCCCTACTGAGCTCCTACAATGAGCAGTTCTTC	CASSLMPLLSSYNEQFF
NA	TRBJ2-1	TRBV11-2	NA	TGTGCCAGCAGCACGGACAGCAGATACTCCTACAATGAGCAGTTCTTC	CASSTDSRYSYNEQFF
NA	TRBJ1-2	TRBV7-3	TRBD1	TGTGCCAGCAGCTTAGCAGGGGGCGCGTATGGCTACACCTTC	CASSLAGGAYGYTF
NA	TRBJ2-2	TRBV15	NA	TGTGCCACCAGCAGAGATCAAGTAGCCGCCCTCCTGAACACCGGGGAGCTGTTTTTT	CATSRDQVAALLNTGELFF
NA	TRBJ1-1	TRBV5-6	NA	TGTGCCAGCAGCTTGATGAACACTGAAGCTTTCTTT	CASSLMNTEAFF
NA	TRBJ2-3	TRBV6-9	TRBD2	TGTGCCAGCAGGCCTCGACTAGCGGGGGGGCCGCGCACAGATACGCAGTATTTT	CASRPRLAGGPRTDTQYF
NA	TRBJ2-7	TRBV5-4	TRBD2	TGTGCCAGCAGCCTTCGTGGGGGGGACTACGAGCAGTACTTC	CASSLRGGDYEQYF
NA	TRBJ1-5	TRBV7-9	TRBD1	TGTGCCAGCAGCTTAGCCCCAGGGGGCGGGAATCAGCCCCAGCATTTT	CASSLAPGGGNQPQHF
NA	TRBJ2-7	TRBV5-4	NA	TGTGCCAGCAGCTTCCCAGACAGCAGAGACTACGAGCAGTACTTC	CASSFPDSRDYEQYF
NA	TRBJ2-5	TRBV6-6	NA	TGTGCCAGCAGCTCCTGGCAGACCCAGTACTTC	CASSSWQTQYF
once	TRBJ1-2	TRBV7-9	NA	TGTGCCAGCACCGTAGGTGGAAACTATGGCTACACCTTC	CASTVGGNYGYTF
NA	TRBJ2-1	TRBV5-5	TRBD1	TGTGCCAGCAGTTTCCGGGACAGGGGGAGCCATGAGCAGTTCTTC	CASSFRDRGSHEQFF
NA	TRBJ2-2	TRBV27	NA	TGTGCCAGCAGGGACCTGGCGAACACCGGGGAGCTGTTTTTT	CASRDLANTGELFF
NA	TRBJ2-1	TRBV6-5	NA	TGTGCCAGCAGTTACTCGGAGAAGGTTGCCGGGAATGAGCAGTTCTTC	CASSYSEKVAGNEQFF
NA	TRBJ2-1	TRBV6-5	NA	TGTGCCAGCAGTTACAGGCAGGGGATGGGCAATGAGCAGTTCTTC	CASSYRQGMGNEQFF
NA	TRBJ2-7	TRBV14	NA	TGTGCCAGCAGCCTACTGGGCTACGAGCAGTACTTC	CASSLLGYEQYF
NA	TRBJ1-1	TRBV14	NA	TGTGCCAGCAGCCAAGACACGGTTTTGGAAGCTTTCTTT	CASSQDTVLEAFF
NA	TRBJ2-5	TRBV6-1	NA	TGTGCCAGCAGTGAAGCCTCGGACGGCGGGTGGACCCAGTACTTC	CASSEASDGGWTQYF
NA	TRBJ1-1	TRBV6-6	TRBD1	TGTGCCAGCAGTGGACAGGGGGGTTATGAAGCTTTCTTT	CASSGQGGYEAFF
once	TRBJ1-1	TRBV19	NA	TGTGCCAGTAGTATAGAAGGGACACACCCCTGGGGCACTGAAGCTTTCTTT	CASSIEGTHPWGTEAFF
once	TRBJ1-5	TRBV6-5	NA	TGTGCCAGCAGTTACGGGGATAGCAATCAGCCCCAGCATTTT	CASSYGDSNQPQHF
NA	TRBJ1-2	TRBV6-5	NA	TGTGCCAGCAGTTACAATGGGCGGCGATTCGATGGCTACACCTTC	CASSYNGRRFDGYTF